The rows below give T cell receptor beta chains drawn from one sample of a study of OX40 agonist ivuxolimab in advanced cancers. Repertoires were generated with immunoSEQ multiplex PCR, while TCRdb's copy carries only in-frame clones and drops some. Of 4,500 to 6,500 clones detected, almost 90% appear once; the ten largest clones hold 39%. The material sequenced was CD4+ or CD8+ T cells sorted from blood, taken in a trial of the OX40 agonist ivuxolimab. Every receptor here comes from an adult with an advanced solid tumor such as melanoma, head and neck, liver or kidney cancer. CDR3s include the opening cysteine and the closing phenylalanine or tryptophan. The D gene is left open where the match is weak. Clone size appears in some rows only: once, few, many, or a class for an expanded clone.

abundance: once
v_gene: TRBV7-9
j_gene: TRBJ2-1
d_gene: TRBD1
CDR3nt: TGTGCCAGCAGTCCCCGGCAGGGGGCTTTCTACAATGAGCAGTTCTTC
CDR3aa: CASSPRQGAFYNEQFF

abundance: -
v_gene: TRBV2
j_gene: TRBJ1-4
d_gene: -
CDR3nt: TGTGCCAGTACCGGGACCGACAATGAAAAACTGTTTTTT
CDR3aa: CASTGTDNEKLFF

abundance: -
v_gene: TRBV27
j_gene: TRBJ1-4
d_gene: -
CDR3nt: TGTGCCAGCAGTGACAGTAATGAAAAACTGTTTTTT
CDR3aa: CASSDSNEKLFF

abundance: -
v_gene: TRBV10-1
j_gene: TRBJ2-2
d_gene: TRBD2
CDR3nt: TGCGCCAGCAGTAGGCTAGCGGGCCCGGACACCGGGGAGCTGTTTTTT
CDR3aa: CASSRLAGPDTGELFF

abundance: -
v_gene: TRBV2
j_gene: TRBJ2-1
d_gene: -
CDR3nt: TGTGCCAGCGAGGCCTACAATGAGCAGTTCTTC
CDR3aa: CASEAYNEQFF

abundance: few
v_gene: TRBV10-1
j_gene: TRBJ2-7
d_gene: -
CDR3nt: TGCGCCAGCAGTGGCAGGGGGGCCGGCGAGCAGTACTTC
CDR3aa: CASSGRGAGEQYF

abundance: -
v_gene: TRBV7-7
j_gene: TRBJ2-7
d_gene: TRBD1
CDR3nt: TGTGCTAGCAGCTTAGACAGGGACAACCACGAGCAGTACTTC
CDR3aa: CASSLDRDNHEQYF

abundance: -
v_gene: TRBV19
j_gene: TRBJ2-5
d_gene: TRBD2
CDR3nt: TGTGCCAGTACTGACGGTGTAATCGGTAGCGGGGACCAAGAGACCCAGTACTTC
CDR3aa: CASTDGVIGSGDQETQYF

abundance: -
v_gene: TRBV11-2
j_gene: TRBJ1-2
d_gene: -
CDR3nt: TGTGCCAGCAGCCCTACCACAGCGGACTATGGCTACACCTTC
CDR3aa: CASSPTTADYGYTF

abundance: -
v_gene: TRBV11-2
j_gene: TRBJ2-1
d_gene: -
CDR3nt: TGTGCCAGCAGCTCCCTAGACACGAGCTCCTACAATGAGCAGTTCTTC
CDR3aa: CASSSLDTSSYNEQFF

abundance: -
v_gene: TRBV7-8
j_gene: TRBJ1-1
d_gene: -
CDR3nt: TGTGCCAGCAGCCCCCCGGAGGGGACTGAAGCTTTCTTT
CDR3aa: CASSPPEGTEAFF

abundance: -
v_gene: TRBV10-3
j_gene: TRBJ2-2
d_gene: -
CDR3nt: TGTGCCATCAGTGTGGAATGGAACACCGGGGAGCTGTTTTTT
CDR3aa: CAISVEWNTGELFF

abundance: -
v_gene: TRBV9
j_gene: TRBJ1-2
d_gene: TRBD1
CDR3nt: TGTGCCAGCAGCGTAGGGGTAGGGGGCGCCGGCTACACCTTC
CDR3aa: CASSVGVGGAGYTF

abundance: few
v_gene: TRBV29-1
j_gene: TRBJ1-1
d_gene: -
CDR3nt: TGCAGCGTTGAAGATTGGGGGGGGAACACTGAAGCTTTCTTT
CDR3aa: CSVEDWGGNTEAFF

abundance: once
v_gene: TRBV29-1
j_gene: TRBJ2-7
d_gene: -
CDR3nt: TGCAGCGTTGTGGGGAGACAATACTACGAGCAGTACTTC
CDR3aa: CSVVGRQYYEQYF

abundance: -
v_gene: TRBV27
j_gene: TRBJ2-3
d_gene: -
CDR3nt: TGTGCCAGCAGTTTCCGGAGCACAGATACGCAGTATTTT
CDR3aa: CASSFRSTDTQYF

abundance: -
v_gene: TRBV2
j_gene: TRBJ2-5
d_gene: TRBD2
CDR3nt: TGTGCCAGCAAGCGGACTAGCGCCAACCAAGAGACCCAGTACTTC
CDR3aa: CASKRTSANQETQYF

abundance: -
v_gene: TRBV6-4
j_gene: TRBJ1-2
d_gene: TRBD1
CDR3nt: TGTGCCAGCAGTCCGACAGGGACCGCCTATGGCTACACCTTC
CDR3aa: CASSPTGTAYGYTF

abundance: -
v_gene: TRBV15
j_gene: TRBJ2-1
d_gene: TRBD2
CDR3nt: TGTGCCACCAGCAAGGCAGCGGGAGGGCTATACAATGAGCAGTTCTTC
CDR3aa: CATSKAAGGLYNEQFF

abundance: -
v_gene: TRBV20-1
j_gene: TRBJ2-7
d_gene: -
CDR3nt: TGCAGTGCTAGGAAATACGACGAGCAGTACTTC
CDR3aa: CSARKYDEQYF

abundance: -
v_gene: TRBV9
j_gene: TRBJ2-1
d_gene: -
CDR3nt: TGTGCCAGCAGCGTAGACGACAACTACAATGAGCAGTTCTTC
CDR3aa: CASSVDDNYNEQFF

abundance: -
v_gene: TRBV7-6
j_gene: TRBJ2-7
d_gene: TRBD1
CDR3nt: TGTGCCAGCAGCGTTACCGGGACAGCCTACGAGCAGTACTTC
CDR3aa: CASSVTGTAYEQYF